Below, 16 T cell receptor beta chains from the same sample are listed, as sequenced in a study of patients and donors after allogeneic stem cell transplantation. Using its own MiXCR run on the RT-PCR reads, TCRdb lists one record per CDR3 protein. The table includes approximately 150,000 distinct CDR3 sequences, roughly 30% detected once. Specimen: blood, either unsorted or a sorted T cell fraction (not recorded which). The origin of the receptors is a human donor who was either an allogeneic HSCT recipient or a stem cell or donor lymphocyte infusion donor (not recorded which). It is not recorded whose cells these are; they may come from a transplant donor.

This clonotype was seen at least ten times. This sequence joins TRBV15 and TRBJ1-1, with no clear D. Per germline, CDR1 LNHNV and CDR2 YYDKDF (reference sequence). V was shortened by 1 base and J by 1 base, with 4 bases between the two germline ends. This CDR3 region has 13 residues. As DNA, the CDR3 is TGTGCCACCAGCAGAGGGGGGAACACTGAAGCTTTCTTT. Its translation: CATSRGGNTEAFF.

The V and J genes are TRBV14 and TRBJ1-3; 8 bases are a match to TRBD1. The CDR3 sequence is 16 residues long. The germline V gene encodes CDR1 SGHDN and CDR2 FVKESK. V trimming: 4 bases; J trimming: 2 bases; junction bases outside the gene matches: 7. The CDR3 spells CASSRQRQGPGNTIYF. CDR3 DNA: TGTGCCAGCAGCCGTCAGCGACAGGGGCCTGGAAACACCATATATTTT.

The chain links TRBV10-3 to TRBJ2-5; D not resolved. The germline V and J ends were trimmed by 4 bases and 3 bases, with 9 bases remaining between them. The CDR3 contains 13 residues. Looked up from germline, CDR1 is ENHRY and CDR2 is SYGVKD. In DNA form, the CDR3 reads TGTGCCATCAGTGGGTCCCGGGAAGAGACCCAGTACTTC. It encodes CAISGSREETQYF.

The chain joins TRBV10-3 to TRBJ1-2; D might be TRBD1 (6 bases). V was trimmed by 10 bases and J by 4 bases, leaving 13 bases between them. Germline values: CDR1 ENHRY, CDR2 SYGVKD. This CDR3 has 12 amino acids. The CDR3 is CATSGQIYGYTF. The CDR3 coding sequence is TGTGCCACCTCTGGACAGATCTATGGCTACACCTTC.

The chain is built from TRBV27 and TRBJ2-3, with 7 bases aligning to TRBD2. Unmatched junction bases numbered 4, after V lost 3 bases and J lost 4 bases. The V gene's germline CDR1 is MNHEY and CDR2 SMNVEV (reference sequence). This CDR3 has 14 residues. The DNA of the CDR3 is TGTGCCAGCAGTTTGGGACTACCGGCAGATACGCAGTATTTT. Protein sequence: CASSLGLPADTQYF.

This chain joins TRBV6-5 and TRBJ2-1; 11 positions agree with TRBD2. The CDR3 totals 18 residues. J was trimmed by 1 base and V by 3 bases; bases with no gene match: 8. The germline V gene has CDR1 MNHEY and CDR2 SVGAGI. CDR3 nucleotides: TGTGCCAGCAGTTATACTAGCGGGAGACCAGTATCCTACAATGAGCAGTTCTTC. Protein product: CASSYTSGRPVSYNEQFF.

This chain uses TRBV6-5 with TRBJ1-4; D is unresolved. The germline gives CDR1 MNHEY, CDR2 SVGAGI. V lost 5 bases and J 7 bases, leaving 14 bases between the germline ends. This CDR3 comprises 14 residues. CDR3 in amino acids: CASSHPPRGEKLFF. The CDR3 nucleotides read TGTGCCAGCAGTCACCCCCCTCGGGGTGAAAAACTGTTTTTT.

The V call is TRBV6-6, the J call TRBJ1-2, with TRBD1 as a possible D gene (6 bases). Trimming pared 4 bases from V and 8 bases from J, leaving 14 bases between. The CDR3 consists of 13 residues. Germline V gives CDR1 MNHNY, CDR2 SVGAGI (reference sequence). The CDR3 loop is CASSSPGAGGYTF. DNA of the CDR3: TGTGCCAGCAGTTCCCCAGGGGCGGGAGGCTACACCTTC.

The chain recombines TRBV7-8 with TRBJ2-5; D possibly corresponds to TRBD1 (5 bases). CDR3 length equals 13 residues. The germline V and J ends were trimmed by 5 bases and 0 bases, with 7 bases remaining between them. CDR1 and CDR2 from the germline V gene are SGHVS and FQNEAQ. The CDR3 DNA is TGTGCCAGCAGCCAGGGAAACCAAGAGACCCAGTACTTC. Protein: CASSQGNQETQYF. Supplemented by reference TRBV7-8 and TRBJ2-5, the full variable domain reads GAGVSQSPRYKVAKRGQDVALRCDPISGHVSLFWYQQALGQGPEFLTYFQNEAQLDKSGLPSDRFFAERPEGSVSTLKIQRTQQEDSAVYLCASSQGNQETQYFGPGTRLLVL.

This clonotype has only one observation. The chain combines TRBV20-1 with TRBJ1-1; no clear D. This CDR3 is 14 amino acids long. CDR1 and CDR2 (germline): DFQATT, SNEGSKA (reference sequence). V dropped 1 base and J dropped 0 bases, with 9 bases sitting between them. The CDR3 here is CSARVGPMNTEAFF. CDR3 coding DNA: TGCAGTGCTAGAGTTGGACCAATGAACACTGAAGCTTTCTTT.

CDR3 in amino acids: CASRPFRGGNQPQHF. For the CDR3, the DNA is TGTGCCAGTAGACCATTTCGGGGTGGCAATCAGCCCCAGCATTTT. The V call is TRBV28, the J call TRBJ1-5; D ambiguous. This CDR3 spans 15 amino acids. Looked up from germline, CDR1 is MDHEN and CDR2 is SYDVKM. V was cut by 9 bases and J by 2 bases, with 17 bases left in between.

V gene TRBV29-1 combines with J gene TRBJ2-7; 7 bases match TRBD1. The V segment lost 6 bases and the J segment 5 bases; nucleotides outside the gene matches: 4. The CDR3 has 11 amino acids. Germline CDR1 is SQVTM and CDR2 is ANQGSEA. The CDR3: CSVMTGNEQYF. DNA of the CDR3: TGCAGCGTGATGACAGGGAACGAGCAGTACTTC.

This rearrangement joins TRBV11-2 to TRBJ1-4, with D perhaps TRBD1 (6 bases). The V gene's germline CDR1 is SGHAT and CDR2 FQNNGV. CDR3 length: 16 residues. V shed 2 bases and J shed 2 bases, with 12 bases lying between them. CDR3 DNA sequence: TGTGCCAGCAGCTTATCTGAACAGGGTACTAATGAAAAACTGTTTTTT. Translated, it gives CASSLSEQGTNEKLFF.

This clonotype was counted ten times or more. The chain uses TRBV28 and TRBJ1-5; the D gene is possibly TRBD1 (6 bases). The ends were cut back, 5 bases at V and 0 bases at J, with 23 bases in the middle. Germline loops: CDR1 MDHEN, CDR2 SYDVKM. The CDR3 extends over 19 amino acids. In nucleotides, the CDR3 is TGTGCCAGCAGTCAACTCAGGGTCTGGGACACTTATAGCAATCAGCCCCAGCATTTT. Translating gives CASSQLRVWDTYSNQPQHF.

The rearrangement links TRBV20-1 to TRBJ2-7; tentative D call: TRBD1 (5 bases). Germline V gene lookup returns CDR1 DFQATT and CDR2 SNEGSKA (reference sequence). This CDR3 comprises 15 residues. Trimming removed 0 bases from V and 0 bases from J, with 12 bases in between. CDR3: CSARDQWQGSYEQYF. For the CDR3, the DNA is TGCAGTGCTAGAGATCAGTGGCAGGGCTCCTACGAGCAGTACTTC.

V is TRBV18 and J is TRBJ1-2; 7 positions agree with TRBD1. Germline CDR1 reads KGHSH; CDR2 reads LQKENI. V dropped 5 bases and J dropped 3; count of bases not matched to a gene: 3. This CDR3 region has 13 residues. The CDR3 protein is CASSSDRDYGYTF. CDR3 nucleotide sequence: TGTGCCAGCTCATCAGACAGGGACTATGGCTACACCTTC.